The clone carrying this T cell receptor beta chain was picked up a small number of times. As yet, its antigen is unknown. The data derive from a study of response to subunit inactivated influenza vaccine. Trimming at V came to 0 bases and at J to 5 bases, leaving 8 bases not matched to a gene. The CDR3 spans 17 residues. Each CDR3 protein is one row after TCRdb ran MiXCR on the RT-PCR reads. Here the sample spans under 850,000 distinct CDR3 sequences, under 20% being singletons. Regarding the study as a whole: New T cells are recruited in small numbers by each seasonal influenza vaccination, according to the authors' suggestion.

The receptor was isolated from a man in his fifties or sixties who received an inactivated influenza vaccine. Specimen: PBMCs from blood, collected 4 to 6 days after vaccination. The V and J genes are TRBV12-3 or TRBV12-4 and TRBJ2-1; the match to TRBD2 covers 9 bases. CDR3 protein: CASSLARTSVIHNEQFF. The CDR3 DNA reads TGTGCCAGCAGTTTAGCTAGGACTAGCGTGATCCACAATGAGCAGTTCTTC.